What follows are 13 T cell receptor beta chains derived from one specimen sequenced in a study of cytomegalovirus exposure and HLA in healthy donors. Primers: 60 Vbeta forward and 13 Jbeta reverse. TCRdb's table, derived via immunoSEQ multiplex PCR, lists solely in-frame clones and lacks some. The sample contains some 150,000 clones, around nine tenths of which appear only once. Sequencing was done on a sample of PBMCs. The receptors shown here come from a woman under 40 in good health and CMV-seronegative.

This rearrangement joins TRBV7-9 to TRBJ2-7; 7 bases match TRBD2. The CDR3 loop spans 16 amino acids. Germline assignment: CDR1 SEHNR and CDR2 FQNEAQ (reference sequence). Losses at the gene ends were 5 bases for V and 2 bases for J; bases not matched to a gene: 12. For the CDR3, the DNA is TGTGCCAGCAGCCCCCCGGGGAGGGCACCCCCCTACGAGCAGTACTTC. Its translation is CASSPPGRAPPYEQYF.

As to this clone: One end of the junction varies from germline; a read error may be responsible. This chain joins TRBV6-5 and TRBJ1-2; D may be TRBD1 (5 bases). Per the germline V gene, CDR1 is MNHEY and CDR2 is SVGAGI. This CDR3 contains 15 residues. The CDR3 nucleotides are TGTGCCAACAGTTACTCTACCGGGGGTGTCAATGGCTACACCTTC. Its translation is CANSYSTGGVNGYTF.

V gene TRBV5-6 combines with J gene TRBJ2-3; TRBD2 matches 8 bases. From germline, CDR1 is SGHDT and CDR2 YYEEEE. CDR3 length: 15 residues. V trimming: 3 bases; J trimming: 2 bases; junction bases outside the gene matches: 5. CDR3 in amino acids: CASSYAAGVTDTQYF. The CDR3, as DNA: TGTGCCAGCAGCTATGCAGCGGGGGTCACAGATACGCAGTATTTT.

The V gene is TRBV7-6, the J gene TRBJ1-6; D unclear. The CDR3 extends over 15 amino acids. The germline CDR1 and CDR2 sequences are SGHVS and FNYEAQ. The ends were cut back, 5 bases at V and 5 bases at J, with 13 bases in the middle. CDR3 region: CASSPTGSNNSPLHF. CDR3 bases: TGTGCCAGCAGCCCAACCGGGTCTAATAATTCACCCCTCCACTTT.

Written as DNA, the CDR3 is TGTGCCAGCAGGGTGGGGACTCAAGAGACCCAGTACTTC. It is translated as CASRVGTQETQYF. V is TRBV27 and J is TRBJ2-5; tentatively, D is TRBD2 (6 bases). V shed 6 bases and J shed 2 bases, with 10 bases lying between them. Per the germline V gene, CDR1 is MNHEY and CDR2 is SMNVEV (reference sequence). The CDR3 consists of 13 residues.

The V and J genes are TRBV27 and TRBJ1-4; D gene ambiguous. V dropped 3 bases and J dropped 0 bases, with 8 bases sitting between them. This CDR3 is 15 amino acids long. Germline loops: CDR1 MNHEY, CDR2 SMNVEV (reference sequence). In nucleotides, the CDR3 is TGTGCCAGCAGTTTGGCGGGCGCAACTAATGAAAAACTGTTTTTT. It is translated as CASSLAGATNEKLFF.

The rearrangement uses TRBV28 and TRBJ1-4; D is possibly TRBD1 (5 bases). Trimming cost V 3 bases and J 8 bases, with 10 bases left between them. Germline CDR1 is MDHEN and CDR2 is SYDVKM. CDR3 length: 13 residues. This chain's CDR3 is CASSFRTTEKLFF. CDR3 sequence (DNA): TGTGCCAGCAGTTTCCGGACAACGGAAAAACTGTTTTTT.

CDR3 DNA: TGTGCCATCAGCCCGCAGGGGATCGACACTGAAGCTTTCTTT. Amino acids: CAISPQGIDTEAFF. The chain employs TRBV10-3 and TRBJ1-1; D is possibly TRBD1 (6 bases). Germline loops: CDR1 ENHRY, CDR2 SYGVKD. V lost 6 bases, J lost 3 bases, and 14 bases lay in between. This CDR3 has 14 residues.

This clone has just one count. The J gene is TRBJ2-7, the V gene TRBV7-6, with 12 bases identical to TRBD2. The CDR3 contains 16 residues. Per germline, CDR1 SGHVS and CDR2 FNYEAQ. The V gene end was trimmed by 5 bases and the J gene end by 0 bases; junction bases not matched to a gene: 5. The CDR3 nucleotides read TGTGCCAGCAGCCCAAGGACTAGCGGGGCCTCCTACGAGCAGTACTTC. Translated: CASSPRTSGASYEQYF.

Only one count was recorded for this clone. The DNA of the CDR3 is TGTGCCAGCAGCCCGAGGGGGATGGCTGAAGCTTTCTTT. Translation gives CASSPRGMAEAFF. This rearrangement joins TRBV9 to TRBJ1-1; tentatively, D is TRBD1 (6 bases). Germline V gene sequence: CDR1 SGDLS, CDR2 YYNGEE. CDR3 length equals 13 residues. The V and J ends lost 4 bases and 6 bases respectively, with 13 bases between them.

V usage is TRBV9 and J usage is TRBJ2-5; TRBD2 matches 8 bases. V dropped 0 bases and J dropped 1; count of bases not matched to a gene: 8. This CDR3 spans 17 amino acids. Germline CDR1 SGDLS, CDR2 YYNGEE. This CDR3 reads CASSVGLLAGSQETQYF. The CDR3 DNA sequence: TGTGCCAGCAGCGTAGGCCTCTTAGCGGGGTCCCAAGAGACCCAGTACTTC. The full variable domain, completed using reference TRBV9 and TRBJ2-5, is DSGVTQTPKHLITATGQRVTLRCSPRSGDLSVYWYQQSLDQGLQFLIQYYNGEERAKGNILERFSAQQFPDLHSELNLSSLELGDSALYFCASSVGLLAGSQETQYFGPGTRLLVL.

J is TRBJ2-1 and V is TRBV7-9; 9 bases map to TRBD1. Germline V gene data show CDR1 as SEHNR and CDR2 as FQNEAQ (reference sequence). Trimming at V came to 3 bases and at J to 7 bases, leaving 7 bases not matched to a gene. The CDR3 loop spans 15 amino acids. This CDR3 reads CASSLGTGTRNEQFF. The CDR3 DNA follows: TGTGCCAGCAGCTTGGGGACAGGGACCAGAAATGAGCAGTTCTTC. Full variable domain (outside the CDR3, taken from reference TRBV7-9 and TRBJ2-1): DTGVSQNPRHKITKRGQNVTFRCDPISEHNRLYWYRQTLGQGPEFLTYFQNEAQLEKSRLLSDRFSAERPKGSFSTLEIQRTEQGDSAMYLCASSLGTGTRNEQFFGPGTRLTVL.

The rearrangement uses TRBV5-5 and TRBJ1-1; D unresolved. Trimming removed 4 bases at V and 5 bases at J, with 18 bases between. The length of the CDR3 is 15 residues. Per germline, CDR1 SGHKS and CDR2 YYEKEE (reference sequence). In DNA, the CDR3 is TGTGCCAGCAGCCCGCACGGGGTGGAAGGTACTGAAGCTTTCTTT. Protein: CASSPHGVEGTEAFF.